Listed below are T cell receptor beta chains from one sample, sequenced in a study of blood T cells in healthy people across ages. TCRdb passed the 5' RACE reads through MiXCR, listing each CDR3 protein once. The sample carries some 1.5 million distinct CDR3 sequences, 28% recorded once. The sequenced material came from blood. Receptor source: a woman aged 25 to 39 in good health. The CDR3 runs from the conserved cysteine through the conserved F or W. A D gene is named only where the DNA matches it firmly. Expanded clones get a size class; other rows say once, few or many, or leave the size out.

.,.,TRBJ1-5,TRBV20-1,TGCAGTGCTTGGTGGGCGAGAACGCAGCCCCAGCATTTT,CSAWWARTQPQHF
.,.,TRBJ2-1,TRBV12-3/TRBV12-4,TGTGCCAGCAGAACCGGGTCCCCTTTTAGGGAGCAGTTCTTC,CASRTGSPFREQFF
.,.,TRBJ1-2,TRBV12-3/TRBV12-4,TGTGCCAGCAGTTTAAGGGCCCAGGGAGCGTACTCCCGACAATTGAATGGCTACACCTTC,CASSLRAQGAYSRQLNGYTF
.,.,TRBJ1-5,TRBV2,TGTGCCAGCAGGGAAAGAGCCGGTTACAGCAATCAGCCCCAGCATTTT,CASRERAGYSNQPQHF
TRBD1,.,TRBJ1-2,TRBV28,TGTGCCAGCAGTGGGGGGACAGTTTTCGTCCCCTATGGCTACACCTTC,CASSGGTVFVPYGYTF
.,few,TRBJ2-7,TRBV20-1,TGCAGTGCTAGAGCGTCCGCACCAAGCTCCTACAATGAGCAGTACTTC,CSARASAPSSYNEQYF
TRBD2,many,TRBJ2-5,TRBV29-1,TGCAGCGTTGTGGGCGGGGGTCTACAAGAGACCCAGTACTTC,CSVVGGGLQETQYF
.,.,TRBJ2-7,TRBV10-3,TGTGCCACCAGTGAGGGGCTAGCAGACCTGTCCTACGAACAGTACTTC,CATSEGLADLSYEQYF
TRBD1,.,TRBJ1-5,TRBV6-1,TGTGCCAGCGCAGGGGGGAGCAATCAGCCCCAGCATTTT,CASAGGSNQPQHF
TRBD2,many,TRBJ2-1,TRBV15,TGTGCCACCAGCAGAGCCGGGACTAGCGGGAACAATGAGCAGTTCTTC,CATSRAGTSGNNEQFF
TRBD1,many,TRBJ2-7,TRBV29-1,TGCAGCGTTCTAAGAGGGTGGGGACAGCCCTACGAGCAGTACTTC,CSVLRGWGQPYEQYF
TRBD1,few,TRBJ1-4,TRBV4-1,TGCGCCAGCAGCCAGCCGGGACAGGTGAATGAAAAACTGTTTTTT,CASSQPGQVNEKLFF
.,few,TRBJ2-7,TRBV20-1,TGCAGTGCTAGACCCGGAGGGGCGCGCTGGGAGGAGCAGTACTTC,CSARPGGARWEEQYF
TRBD2,few,TRBJ2-7,TRBV29-1,TGCAGCGTTGGCGGTTCAGGGGGTGAGCTAGCGGGAGTCTACGAGCAGTACTTC,CSVGGSGGELAGVYEQYF
.,many,TRBJ1-2,TRBV7-2,TGTGCCAGCAGCTTTGGGCCAGCGACCGGCTACACCTTC,CASSFGPATGYTF
TRBD1,.,TRBJ2-1,TRBV19,TGTGCCAGTGGTATACGCCCGACAGGGATTCCCTACAATGAGCAGTTCTTC,CASGIRPTGIPYNEQFF
.,many,TRBJ2-5,TRBV20-1,TGCAGTGTTTCCGACTCCCGGGAGATCCAAGAGACCCAGTACTTC,CSVSDSREIQETQYF
.,many,TRBJ1-2,TRBV5-1,TGCGCCAGCAGCTTGGGTCCAGGAGCTAACTATGGCTACACCTTC,CASSLGPGANYGYTF
.,once,TRBJ2-3,TRBV12-3/TRBV12-4,TGTGCCGGCATGTTCCGGAGCAGTGATACGCAGTATTTT,CAGMFRSSDTQYF
TRBD1,.,TRBJ2-3,TRBV7-9,TGTGCCAGCAGCTCGTTGGGACAGAAAAGCGCAGGTACGCAGTATTTT,CASSSLGQKSAGTQYF
TRBD2,.,TRBJ2-3,TRBV15,TGTGCCACCAGCAGAGTGTCCGGCAGCGGGGCAACAGATACGCAGTATTTT,CATSRVSGSGATDTQYF
.,few,TRBJ1-2,TRBV29-1,TGCAGCGTTGAATGGGAGCGAGGCTACACCTTC,CSVEWERGYTF
TRBD1,.,TRBJ1-5,TRBV5-6,TGTGCCAGCAGCTCAGTGACAGGGGTGCAGCCCCAGCATTTT,CASSSVTGVQPQHF
TRBD1,.,TRBJ1-1,TRBV4-1,TGCGCCAGCAGCCCTGCCCCAACCGGACAGGGGTCTCCTGAAGCTTTCTTT,CASSPAPTGQGSPEAFF
TRBD1,.,TRBJ1-5,TRBV27,TGTGCCAGCAGTCCCATGGGCAGGGGGCAAGGTCAGCCCCAGCATTTT,CASSPMGRGQGQPQHF
TRBD1,.,TRBJ1-2,TRBV5-1,TGCGCCAGTGGCTTGGACGGCAGGGGGCCTGGTGGCTACACCTTC,CASGLDGRGPGGYTF
.,.,TRBJ1-3,TRBV20-1,TGCAGTGCTAGAGGACAGCGATACTCTGGAAACACCATATATTTT,CSARGQRYSGNTIYF
TRBD2,.,TRBJ2-5,TRBV20-1,TGCAGTGCTAGAGATAGCCACGGGCGAGCGGGGAAGAGGGAGACCCAGTACTTC,CSARDSHGRAGKRETQYF
.,.,TRBJ2-1,TRBV12-5,TGTGCTAGTGGTTTCGCCAGGGACTCCTACAATGAGCAGTTCTTC,CASGFARDSYNEQFF
.,few,TRBJ1-5,TRBV12-3/TRBV12-4,TGTGCCAGCAGAAGGGGAGCGGTGGATCAGCCCCAGCATTTT,CASRRGAVDQPQHF
.,few,TRBJ2-3,TRBV4-1,TGCGCCAGCAGCCAAGGCCGCGGGATGAGTGATACGCAGTATTTT,CASSQGRGMSDTQYF
.,.,TRBJ1-5,TRBV12-3/TRBV12-4,TGTGCCAGCAGTTCATCAGTTAGCAATCAGCCCCAGCATTTT,CASSSSVSNQPQHF
.,many,TRBJ2-7,TRBV9,TGTGCCAGCAGCCCTAACCCCTACGAGCAGTACTTC,CASSPNPYEQYF
.,.,TRBJ2-7,TRBV28,TGTGCCAGCAGTTTAGACGATGTGGGGGAGCAGTACTTC,CASSLDDVGEQYF
.,few,TRBJ2-7,TRBV27,TGTGCCAGCGAGTCCACCTACGAGCAGTACTTC,CASESTYEQYF
TRBD2,.,TRBJ2-7,TRBV12-3/TRBV12-4,TGTGCCAGCAGTCCCGGGACTAGCGGGAGCATTATCCCTAGTGAGCAGTACTTC,CASSPGTSGSIIPSEQYF
.,.,TRBJ2-3,TRBV16,TGTGCCAGCAGCCAATCCAGGCTGGCCGGCACAGATACGCAGTATTTT,CASSQSRLAGTDTQYF
.,.,TRBJ2-3,TRBV5-1,TGCGCCAGCAGCCTCCGGGCCTCGGGTACGCAGTATTTT,CASSLRASGTQYF
.,.,TRBJ1-2,TRBV20-1,TGCAGTGCTGCGCCTTTACAGGGCTGGGACTATGGCTACACCTTC,CSAAPLQGWDYGYTF
TRBD1,.,TRBJ1-2,TRBV28,TGTGCCGGCAGTGAACTGGGACAGGATTATGGCTACACCTTC,CAGSELGQDYGYTF
.,.,TRBJ1-4,TRBV7-2,TGTGCCACCGCGACCGAGGGGGGTGAAAAACTGTTTTTT,CATATEGGEKLFF
.,.,TRBJ2-7,TRBV18,TGTGCCAGCTCACCACCGTCCAGGGGCGGCTACGAGCAGTACTTC,CASSPPSRGGYEQYF
TRBD1,few,TRBJ2-4,TRBV9,TGTGCCAGCAGTGAAACCCTTACAGGGGTCCTTAGCATTCAGTACTTC,CASSETLTGVLSIQYF
TRBD1,.,TRBJ1-6,TRBV3-1,TGTGCCAGCAGCCGAGACAGGGCTTCACCCCTCCACTTT,CASSRDRASPLHF
TRBD1,few,TRBJ2-3,TRBV20-1,TGCAGTGCGCCGGGACAGAGCACAGATACGCAGTATTTT,CSAPGQSTDTQYF
.,few,TRBJ2-3,TRBV6-5,TGTACTACCAGGGCCGAGGGTGCGGATACGCAGTATTTT,CTTRAEGADTQYF
.,.,TRBJ2-7,TRBV20-1,TGCAGTGTCCCCGCGTCACGGGGCTCCGGCGAGCAGTACTTC,CSVPASRGSGEQYF
TRBD1,.,TRBJ2-7,TRBV5-1,TGCGCCAGCAACCGGGACAGGGGCAACGAGCAGTACTTC,CASNRDRGNEQYF
.,.,TRBJ1-1,TRBV4-3,TGCGCCAGCAGCCAAGAGACTCCTGGACGTACTGAAGCTTTCTTT,CASSQETPGRTEAFF
TRBD2,.,TRBJ2-6,TRBV6-5,TGTGCCGGCAGACCGGGGGGGAGCTCTGGGGCCAACGTCCTGACTTTC,CAGRPGGSSGANVLTF
TRBD1,.,TRBJ1-1,TRBV29-1,TGCAGCGTTGGGCAAAGCGGGACAGGCGGGACTGAAGCTTTCTTT,CSVGQSGTGGTEAFF
TRBD2,few,TRBJ2-1,TRBV10-3,TGTGCCATCAGAGAAGCGGGGGGCCCCCAAAATGAGCAGTTCTTC,CAIREAGGPQNEQFF
.,.,TRBJ2-2,TRBV21-1,TGTGCCAGCAGCGGTCGACTAGCGGGAGGGCCTTCCGGGGAGCTGTTTTTT,CASSGRLAGGPSGELFF
TRBD1,.,TRBJ1-2,TRBV6-6,TGTGCCAGCAGCAGTGGACAGACAGGGGGGAAAGGCTACACCTTC,CASSSGQTGGKGYTF
TRBD2,once,TRBJ2-1,TRBV7-2,TGTGCCAGCAGCGCCCTAGCGGGGGGGCTTGAGAATGAGCAGTTCTTT,CASSALAGGLENEQFF
.,.,TRBJ2-5,TRBV5-5,TGTGCCAGCAGCTTTCCGACAGAACAAGAGACCCAGTACTTC,CASSFPTEQETQYF
.,few,TRBJ2-3,TRBV2,TGTGCCAGCAGTGAGACTAGGGGGGGGCACACAGATACGCAGTATTTT,CASSETRGGHTDTQYF
TRBD2,.,TRBJ2-4,TRBV20-1,TGCAGTGCTAGAACCAGCGGGAGTTACCGCAATGAGCAGTACTTC,CSARTSGSYRNEQYF
TRBD1,many,TRBJ1-4,TRBV6-6,TGTGCCAGCAGTCAGGGACAGGGGAATGAAAAACTGTTTTTT,CASSQGQGNEKLFF
TRBD1,.,TRBJ2-3,TRBV7-2,TGTGCCAGCAGGGGACAGGGAGTTTCAGATAGGCAGTATTTT,CASRGQGVSDRQYF